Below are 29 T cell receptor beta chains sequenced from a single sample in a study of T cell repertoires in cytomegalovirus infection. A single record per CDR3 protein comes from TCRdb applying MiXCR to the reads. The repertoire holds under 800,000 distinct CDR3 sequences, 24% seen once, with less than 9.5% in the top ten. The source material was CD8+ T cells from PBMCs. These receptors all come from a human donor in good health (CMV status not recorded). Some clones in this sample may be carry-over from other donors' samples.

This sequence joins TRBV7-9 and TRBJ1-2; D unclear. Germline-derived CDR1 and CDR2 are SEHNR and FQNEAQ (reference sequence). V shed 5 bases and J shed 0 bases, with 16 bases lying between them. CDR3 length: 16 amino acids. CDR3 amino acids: CASSRTGQRTNYGYTF. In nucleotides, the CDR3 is TGTGCCAGCAGCCGGACCGGGCAGCGGACTAACTATGGCTACACCTTC.

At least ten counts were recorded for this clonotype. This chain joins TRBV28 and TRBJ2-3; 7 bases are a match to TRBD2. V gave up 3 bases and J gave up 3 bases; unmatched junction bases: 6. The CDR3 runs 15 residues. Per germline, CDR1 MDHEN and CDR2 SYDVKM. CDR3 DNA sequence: TGTGCCAGCAGTTTGGATGGCGGGGGTACAGATACGCAGTATTTT. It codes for CASSLDGGGTDTQYF. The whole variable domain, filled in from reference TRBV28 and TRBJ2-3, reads DVKVTQSSRYLVKRTGEKVFLECVQDMDHENMFWYRQDPGLGLRLIYFSYDVKMKEKGDIPEGYSVSREKKERFSLILESASTNQTSMYLCASSLDGGGTDTQYFGPGTRLTVL.

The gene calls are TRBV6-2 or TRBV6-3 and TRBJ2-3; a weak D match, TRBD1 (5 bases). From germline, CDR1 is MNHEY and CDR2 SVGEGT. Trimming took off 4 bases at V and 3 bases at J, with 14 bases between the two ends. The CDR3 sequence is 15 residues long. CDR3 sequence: CASSFDRRLTDTQYF. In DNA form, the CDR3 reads TGTGCCAGCAGTTTCGACAGACGGTTGACAGATACGCAGTATTTT.

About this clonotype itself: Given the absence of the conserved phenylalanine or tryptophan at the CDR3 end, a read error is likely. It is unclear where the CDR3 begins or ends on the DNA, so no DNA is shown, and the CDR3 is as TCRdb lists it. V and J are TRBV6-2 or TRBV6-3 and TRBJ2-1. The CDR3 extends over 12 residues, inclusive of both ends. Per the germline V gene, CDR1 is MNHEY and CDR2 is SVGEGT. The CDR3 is CASSYSGYPWFM.

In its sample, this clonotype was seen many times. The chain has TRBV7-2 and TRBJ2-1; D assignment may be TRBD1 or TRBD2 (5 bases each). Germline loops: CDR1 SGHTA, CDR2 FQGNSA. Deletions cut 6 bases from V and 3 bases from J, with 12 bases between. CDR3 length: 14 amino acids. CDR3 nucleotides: TGTGCCAGCAGGTCGAGGGGATTCTACAATGAGCAGTTCTTC. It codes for CASRSRGFYNEQFF.

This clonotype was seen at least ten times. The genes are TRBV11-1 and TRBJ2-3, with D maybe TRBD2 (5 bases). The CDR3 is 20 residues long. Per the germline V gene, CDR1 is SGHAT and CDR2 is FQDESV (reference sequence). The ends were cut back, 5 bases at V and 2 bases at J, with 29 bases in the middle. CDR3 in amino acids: CASSQRARATYTGITDTQYF. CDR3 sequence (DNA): TGTGCCAGCAGCCAAAGGGCGCGAGCAACTTACACGGGAATCACAGATACGCAGTATTTT.

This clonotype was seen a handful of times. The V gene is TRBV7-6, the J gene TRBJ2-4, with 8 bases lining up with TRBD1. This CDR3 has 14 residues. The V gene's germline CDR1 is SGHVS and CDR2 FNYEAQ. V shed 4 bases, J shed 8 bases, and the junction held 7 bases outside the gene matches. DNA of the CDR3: TGTGCCAGCAGCTCCACGGGACAGGCGGACATTCAGTACTTC. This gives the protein CASSSTGQADIQYF.

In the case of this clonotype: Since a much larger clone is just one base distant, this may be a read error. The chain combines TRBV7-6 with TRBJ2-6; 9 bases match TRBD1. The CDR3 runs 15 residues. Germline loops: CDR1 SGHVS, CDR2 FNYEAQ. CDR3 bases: TGTACCAGCAGCTCGACAGGGGGGGGGGCCAACGTCCTGACTTTC. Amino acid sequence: CTSSSTGGGANVLTF.

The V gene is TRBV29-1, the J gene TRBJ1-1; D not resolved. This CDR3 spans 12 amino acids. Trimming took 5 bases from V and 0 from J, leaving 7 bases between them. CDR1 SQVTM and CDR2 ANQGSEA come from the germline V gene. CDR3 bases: TGCAGCGTTATCGCCTTGAACACTGAAGCTTTCTTT. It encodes CSVIALNTEAFF.

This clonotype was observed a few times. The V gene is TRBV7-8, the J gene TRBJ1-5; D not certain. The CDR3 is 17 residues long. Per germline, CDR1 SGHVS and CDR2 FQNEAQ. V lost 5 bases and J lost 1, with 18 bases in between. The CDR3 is CASSPSGGAESNQPQHF. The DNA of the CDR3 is TGTGCCAGCAGCCCCTCCGGCGGAGCTGAGAGCAATCAGCCCCAGCATTTT.

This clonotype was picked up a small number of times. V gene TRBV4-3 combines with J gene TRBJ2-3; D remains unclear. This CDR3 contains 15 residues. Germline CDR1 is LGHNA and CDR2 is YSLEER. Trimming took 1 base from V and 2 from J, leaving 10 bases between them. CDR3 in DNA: TGCGCCAGCAGCCAAGTGAGCGTACCCACAGATACGCAGTATTTT. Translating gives CASSQVSVPTDTQYF.

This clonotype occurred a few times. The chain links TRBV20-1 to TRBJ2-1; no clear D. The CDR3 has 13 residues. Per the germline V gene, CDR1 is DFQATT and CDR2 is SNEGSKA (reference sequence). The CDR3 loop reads CSCWGSSYNEQFF. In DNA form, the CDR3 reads TGCAGCTGCTGGGGTAGCTCCTACAATGAGCAGTTCTTC.

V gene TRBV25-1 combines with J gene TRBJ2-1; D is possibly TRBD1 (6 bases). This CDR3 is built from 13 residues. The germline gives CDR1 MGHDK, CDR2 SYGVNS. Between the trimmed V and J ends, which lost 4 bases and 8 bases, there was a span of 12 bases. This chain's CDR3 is CASSAGVLDEQFF. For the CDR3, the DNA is TGTGCCAGCAGTGCAGGGGTTTTAGATGAGCAGTTCTTC. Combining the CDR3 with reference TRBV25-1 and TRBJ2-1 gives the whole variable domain EADIYQTPRYLVIGTGKKITLECSQTMGHDKMYWYQQDPGMELHLIHYSYGVNSTEKGDLSSESTVSRIRTEHFPLTLESARPSHTSQYLCASSAGVLDEQFFGPGTRLTVL.

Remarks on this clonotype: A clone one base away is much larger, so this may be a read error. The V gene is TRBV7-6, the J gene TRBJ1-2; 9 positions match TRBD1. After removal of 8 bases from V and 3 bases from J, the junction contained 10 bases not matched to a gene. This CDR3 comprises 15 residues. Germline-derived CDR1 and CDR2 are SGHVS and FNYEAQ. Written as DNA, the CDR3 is TGTGCCAGCTGCGCTTTACAGGGGGCAGACTATGGCTACACCTTC. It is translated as CASCALQGADYGYTF.

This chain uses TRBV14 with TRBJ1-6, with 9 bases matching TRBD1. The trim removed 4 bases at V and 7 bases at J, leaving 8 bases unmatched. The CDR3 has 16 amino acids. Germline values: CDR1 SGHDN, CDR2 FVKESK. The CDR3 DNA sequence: TGTGCCAGCAGCCCTGAACAGGGGGCGAGGAATTCACCCCTCCACTTT. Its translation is CASSPEQGARNSPLHF.

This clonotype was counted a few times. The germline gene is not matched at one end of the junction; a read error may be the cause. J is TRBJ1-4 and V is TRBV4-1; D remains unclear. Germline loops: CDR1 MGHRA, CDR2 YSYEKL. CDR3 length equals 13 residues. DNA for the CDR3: TGCGCCAGCAGCCAAGGAGACGGTATAGACCCTAAATTT. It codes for CASSQGDGIDPKF.

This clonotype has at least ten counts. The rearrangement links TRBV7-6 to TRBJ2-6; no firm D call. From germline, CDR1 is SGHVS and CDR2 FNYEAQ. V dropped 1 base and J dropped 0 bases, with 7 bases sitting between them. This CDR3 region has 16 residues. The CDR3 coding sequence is TGTGCCAGCAGCTTAGGTCGACCCTCTGGGGCCAACGTCCTGACTTTC. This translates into CASSLGRPSGANVLTF.

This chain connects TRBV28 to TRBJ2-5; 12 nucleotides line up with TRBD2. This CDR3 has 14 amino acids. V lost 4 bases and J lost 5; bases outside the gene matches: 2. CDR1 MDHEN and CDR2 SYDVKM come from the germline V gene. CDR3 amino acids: CASSSSGGAETQYF. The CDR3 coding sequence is TGTGCCAGCAGTTCTAGCGGGGGGGCCGAGACCCAGTACTTC. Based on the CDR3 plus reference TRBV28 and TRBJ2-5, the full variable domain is DVKVTQSSRYLVKRTGEKVFLECVQDMDHENMFWYRQDPGLGLRLIYFSYDVKMKEKGDIPEGYSVSREKKERFSLILESASTNQTSMYLCASSSSGGAETQYFGPGTRLLVL.

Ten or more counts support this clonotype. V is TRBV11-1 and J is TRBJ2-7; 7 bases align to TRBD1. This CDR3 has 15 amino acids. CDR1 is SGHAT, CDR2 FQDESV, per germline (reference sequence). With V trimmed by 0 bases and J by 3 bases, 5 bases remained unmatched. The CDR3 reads CASSLAGTANYEQYV. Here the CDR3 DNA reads TGTGCCAGCAGCTTAGCCGGGACAGCGAACTACGAGCAGTACGTC.

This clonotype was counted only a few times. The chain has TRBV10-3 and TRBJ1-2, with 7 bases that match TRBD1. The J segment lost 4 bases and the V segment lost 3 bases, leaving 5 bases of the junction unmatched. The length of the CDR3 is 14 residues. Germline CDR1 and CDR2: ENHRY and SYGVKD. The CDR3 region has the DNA TGTGCCATCAGTGATCCCGGGACAGCCTATGGCTACACCTTC. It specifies CAISDPGTAYGYTF.

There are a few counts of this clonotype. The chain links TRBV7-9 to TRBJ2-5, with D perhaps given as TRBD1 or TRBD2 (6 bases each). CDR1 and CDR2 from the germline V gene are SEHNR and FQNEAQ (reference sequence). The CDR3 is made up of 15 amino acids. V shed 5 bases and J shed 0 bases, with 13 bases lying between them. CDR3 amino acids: CASSNLGGNQETQYF. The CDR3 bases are TGTGCCAGCAGCAACCTAGGGGGGAACCAAGAGACCCAGTACTTC.

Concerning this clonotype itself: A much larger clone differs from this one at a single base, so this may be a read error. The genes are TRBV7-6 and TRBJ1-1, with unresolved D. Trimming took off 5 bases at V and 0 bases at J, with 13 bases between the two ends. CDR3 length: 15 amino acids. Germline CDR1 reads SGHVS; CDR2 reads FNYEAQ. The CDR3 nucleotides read TGTGCCAGCAGCCCGACGCTCAGAGTGAACACTGAAGCTTTCTTT. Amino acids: CASSPTLRVNTEAFF. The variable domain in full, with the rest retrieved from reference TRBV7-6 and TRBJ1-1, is GAGVSQSPRYKVTKRGQDVALRCDPISGHVSLYWYRQALGQGPEFLTYFNYEAQQDKSGLPNDRFSAERPEGSISTLTIQRTEQRDSAMYRCASSPTLRVNTEAFFGQGTRLTVV.

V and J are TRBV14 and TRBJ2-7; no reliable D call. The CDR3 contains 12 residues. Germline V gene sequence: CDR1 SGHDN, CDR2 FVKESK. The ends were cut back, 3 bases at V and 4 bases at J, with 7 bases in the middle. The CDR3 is CASSHGLYEQYF. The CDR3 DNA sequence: TGTGCCAGCAGCCATGGTCTATACGAGCAGTACTTC.

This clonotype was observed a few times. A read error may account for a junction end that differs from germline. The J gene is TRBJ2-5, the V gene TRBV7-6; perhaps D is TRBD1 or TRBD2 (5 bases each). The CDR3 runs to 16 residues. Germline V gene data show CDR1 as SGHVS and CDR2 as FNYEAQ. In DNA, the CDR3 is TGTGTCAGCAGCTTGGGGCAGGATGGACTCGGGCAGACCCAGTACTTC. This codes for CVSSLGQDGLGQTQYF.

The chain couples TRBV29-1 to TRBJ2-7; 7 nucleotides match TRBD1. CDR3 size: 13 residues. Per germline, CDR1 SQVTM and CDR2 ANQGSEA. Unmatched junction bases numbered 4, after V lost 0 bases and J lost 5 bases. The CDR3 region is CSVEEGTEDEQYF. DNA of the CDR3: TGCAGCGTTGAAGAGGGGACAGAGGACGAGCAGTACTTC.

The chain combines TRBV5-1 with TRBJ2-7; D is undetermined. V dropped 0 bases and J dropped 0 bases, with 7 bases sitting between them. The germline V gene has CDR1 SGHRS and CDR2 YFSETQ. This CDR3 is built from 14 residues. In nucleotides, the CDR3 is TGCGCCAGCAGCTTGGGACAAAACTCCTACGAGCAGTACTTC. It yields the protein CASSLGQNSYEQYF.

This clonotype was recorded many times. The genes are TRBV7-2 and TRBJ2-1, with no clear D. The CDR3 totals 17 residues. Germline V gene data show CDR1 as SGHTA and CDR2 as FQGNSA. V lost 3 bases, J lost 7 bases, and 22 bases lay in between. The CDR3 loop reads CASSFPKILQAENEQFF. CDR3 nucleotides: TGTGCCAGCAGCTTCCCTAAAATCCTGCAGGCGGAGAATGAGCAGTTCTTC.

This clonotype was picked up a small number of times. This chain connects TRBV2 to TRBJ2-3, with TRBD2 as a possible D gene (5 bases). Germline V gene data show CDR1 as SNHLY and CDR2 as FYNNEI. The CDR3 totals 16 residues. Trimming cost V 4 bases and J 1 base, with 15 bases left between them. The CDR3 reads CASSAAGVLGTDTQYF. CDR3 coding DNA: TGTGCCAGCAGTGCTGCCGGGGTCCTCGGCACAGATACGCAGTATTTT.

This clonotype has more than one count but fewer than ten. CDR3 nucleotides: TGTGCCAGCAGCTTATCTGGAAGCTTTGCCGACTGGCATTTT. Its protein product is CASSLSGSFADWHF. This chain uses TRBV7-9 with TRBJ1-5; D is unclear. The CDR3 runs 14 residues. The V end lost 2 bases, the J end lost 15 bases, and 20 bases lay between the germline ends. Germline V lookup: CDR1 SEHNR, CDR2 FQNEAQ (reference sequence).